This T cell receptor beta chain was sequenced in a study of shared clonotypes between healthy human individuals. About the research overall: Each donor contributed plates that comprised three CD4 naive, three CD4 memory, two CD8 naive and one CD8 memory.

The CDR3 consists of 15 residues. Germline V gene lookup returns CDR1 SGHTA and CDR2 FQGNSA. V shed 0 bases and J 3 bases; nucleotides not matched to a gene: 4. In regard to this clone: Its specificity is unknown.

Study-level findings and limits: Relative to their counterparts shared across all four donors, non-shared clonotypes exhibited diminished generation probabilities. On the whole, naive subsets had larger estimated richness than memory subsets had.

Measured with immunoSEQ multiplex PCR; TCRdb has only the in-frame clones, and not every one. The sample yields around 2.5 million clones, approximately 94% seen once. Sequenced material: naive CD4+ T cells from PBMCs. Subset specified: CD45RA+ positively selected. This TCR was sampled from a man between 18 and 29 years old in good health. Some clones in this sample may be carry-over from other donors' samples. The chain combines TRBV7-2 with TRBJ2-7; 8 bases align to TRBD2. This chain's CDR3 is CASSLARTSRYEQYF. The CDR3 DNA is TGTGCCAGCAGCTTAGCCAGGACTAGCCGCTACGAGCAGTACTTC.